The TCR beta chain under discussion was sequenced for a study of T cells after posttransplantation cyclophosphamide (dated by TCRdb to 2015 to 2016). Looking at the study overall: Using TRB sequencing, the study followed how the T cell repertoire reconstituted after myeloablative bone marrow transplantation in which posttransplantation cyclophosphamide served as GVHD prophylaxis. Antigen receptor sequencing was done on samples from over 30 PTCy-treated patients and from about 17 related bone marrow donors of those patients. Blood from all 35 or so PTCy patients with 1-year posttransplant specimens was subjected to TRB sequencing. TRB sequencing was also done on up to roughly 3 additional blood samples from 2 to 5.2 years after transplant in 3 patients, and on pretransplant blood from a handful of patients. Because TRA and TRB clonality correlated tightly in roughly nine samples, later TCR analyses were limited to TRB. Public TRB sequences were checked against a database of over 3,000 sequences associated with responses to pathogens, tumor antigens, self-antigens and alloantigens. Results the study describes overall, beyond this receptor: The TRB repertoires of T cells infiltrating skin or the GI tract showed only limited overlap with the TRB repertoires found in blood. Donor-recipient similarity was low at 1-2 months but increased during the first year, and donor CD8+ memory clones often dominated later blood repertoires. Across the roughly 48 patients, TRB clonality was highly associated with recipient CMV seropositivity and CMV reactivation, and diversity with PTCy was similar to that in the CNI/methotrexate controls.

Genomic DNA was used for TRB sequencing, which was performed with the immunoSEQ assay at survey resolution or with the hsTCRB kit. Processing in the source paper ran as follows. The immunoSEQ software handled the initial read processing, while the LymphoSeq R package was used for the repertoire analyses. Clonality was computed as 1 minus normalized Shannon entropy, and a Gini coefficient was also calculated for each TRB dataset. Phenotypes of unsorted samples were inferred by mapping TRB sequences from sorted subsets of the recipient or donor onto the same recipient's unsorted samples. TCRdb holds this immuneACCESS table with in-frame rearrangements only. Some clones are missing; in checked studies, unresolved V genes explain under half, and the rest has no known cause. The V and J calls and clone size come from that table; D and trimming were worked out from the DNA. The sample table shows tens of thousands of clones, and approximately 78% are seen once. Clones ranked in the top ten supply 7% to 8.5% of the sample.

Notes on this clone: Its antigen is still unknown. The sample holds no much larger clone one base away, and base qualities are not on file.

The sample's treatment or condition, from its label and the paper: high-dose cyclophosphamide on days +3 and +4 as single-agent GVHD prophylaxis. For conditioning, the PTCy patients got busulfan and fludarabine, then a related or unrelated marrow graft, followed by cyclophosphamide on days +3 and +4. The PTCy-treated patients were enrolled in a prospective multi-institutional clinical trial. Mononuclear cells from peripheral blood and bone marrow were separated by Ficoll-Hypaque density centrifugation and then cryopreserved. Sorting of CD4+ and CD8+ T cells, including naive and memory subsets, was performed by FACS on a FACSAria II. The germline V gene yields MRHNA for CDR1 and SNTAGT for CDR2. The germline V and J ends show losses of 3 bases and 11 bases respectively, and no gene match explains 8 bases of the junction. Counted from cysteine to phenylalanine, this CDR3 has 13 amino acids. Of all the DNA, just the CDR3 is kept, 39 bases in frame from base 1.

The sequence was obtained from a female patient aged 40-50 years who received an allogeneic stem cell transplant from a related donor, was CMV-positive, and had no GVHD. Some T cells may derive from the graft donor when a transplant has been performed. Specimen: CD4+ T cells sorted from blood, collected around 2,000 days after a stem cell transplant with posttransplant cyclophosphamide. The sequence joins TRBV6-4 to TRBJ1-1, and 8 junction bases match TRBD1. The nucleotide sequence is TGTGCCAGCAGTGAAGGACAGGGTTTGCGGGCTTTCTTT. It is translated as CASSEGQGLRAFF.